This TCR beta chain was recorded in a study of blood T cell repertoires in COVID-19. On the study more broadly: Both acute and convalescent COVID-19 samples were obtained from the United States, Italy and Spain.

CDR1 is MNHEY and CDR2 is SVGAGI in the germline V gene. The CDR3 spans 14 residues. V lost 6 bases, J lost 2 bases, and 5 bases stayed unmatched. Under the authors' procedure: Quantification of nucleated cells was approximated via reference gene primer amplification. Generated by immunoSEQ multiplex PCR, the TCRdb table keeps only in-frame clones and is missing some. The V and J calls and clone size were taken over from that table, and D and trimming were inferred from the DNA. The table lists about 190,000 clones, approximately 86% of them singletons, with less than 3% in the top ten. The clonotype originates from a woman aged 25 to 39 with active or convalescent COVID-19. Sample: peripheral blood. The rearrangement links TRBV6-5 to TRBJ1-2; 8 bases line up with TRBD1. CDR3 residues: CASSPRQGNYGYTF. The CDR3 coding sequence is TGTGCCAGCAGCCCCCGACAGGGGAACTATGGCTACACCTTC.